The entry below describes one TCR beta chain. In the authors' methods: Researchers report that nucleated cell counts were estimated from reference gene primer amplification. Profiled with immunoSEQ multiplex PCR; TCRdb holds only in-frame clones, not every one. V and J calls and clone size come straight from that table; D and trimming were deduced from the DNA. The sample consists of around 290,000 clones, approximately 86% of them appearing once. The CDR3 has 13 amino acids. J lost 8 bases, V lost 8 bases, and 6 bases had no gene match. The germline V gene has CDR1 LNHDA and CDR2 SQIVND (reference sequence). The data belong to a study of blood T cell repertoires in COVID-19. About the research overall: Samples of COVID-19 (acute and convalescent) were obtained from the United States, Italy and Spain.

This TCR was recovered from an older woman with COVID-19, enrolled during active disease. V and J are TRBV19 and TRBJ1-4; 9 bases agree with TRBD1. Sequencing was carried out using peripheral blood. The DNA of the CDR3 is TGTGCCAGTTCTGGGACAGGGCGAGAAAAACTGTTTTTT. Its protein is CASSGTGREKLFF.